These T cell receptor beta chains were read from a single sample in a study of blood T cell repertoires in COVID-19. Produced via immunoSEQ multiplex PCR; TCRdb's table is partial and in-frame only. The sample lists 130,000 to 150,000 clones; around 89% were seen once. Sequencing was performed on PBMCs or T cells enriched from blood (not recorded which). These TCRs come from a woman under 40 with acute COVID-19. The CDR3 runs from the conserved cysteine through the conserved F or W. D genes are given only for firm matches. Clone size is stated in some rows and not others, as once, few, many or a class when expanded.

>TRBJ2-3|TRBV7-6|-|-
CASSLGVGAGDTQYF
TGTGCCAGCAGCTTAGGAGTGGGGGCTGGAGATACGCAGTATTTT
>TRBJ2-1|TRBV28|-|-
CASMLYNEQFF
TGTGCCAGCATGTTATACAATGAGCAGTTCTTC
>TRBJ2-7|TRBV19|once|-
CASSLPAALLRYQYF
TGTGCCAGTAGTCTCCCAGCGGCCCTCCTACGTTACCAGTACTTC
>TRBJ2-1|TRBV28|-|TRBD2
CASSSRAGGPNEQFF
TGTGCCAGCAGTTCCAGGGCGGGAGGGCCTAATGAGCAGTTCTTC
>TRBJ1-2|TRBV5-6|-|TRBD1
CASSPDRGYGYTF
TGTGCCAGCAGCCCTGACAGGGGGTATGGCTACACCTTC
>TRBJ1-2|TRBV7-2|once|-
CASSLATATGRDGYTF
TGTGCCAGCAGCTTAGCGACCGCTACAGGGCGAGATGGCTACACCTTC
>TRBJ2-5|TRBV29-1|-|TRBD2
CSVEGDPSGSGETQYF
TGCAGCGTTGAAGGGGACCCTAGCGGGAGTGGAGAGACCCAGTACTTC
>TRBJ1-5|TRBV5-6|-|-
CASSLATTNNQPQHF
TGTGCCAGCAGCTTGGCGACAACCAACAATCAGCCCCAGCATTTT
>TRBJ1-1|TRBV5-1|-|TRBD1
CASSMRQGEAFF
TGCGCCAGCAGCATGAGACAGGGGGAAGCTTTCTTT
>TRBJ1-1|TRBV2|-|TRBD1
CASRGQIEAFF
TGTGCCAGCAGGGGACAGATTGAAGCTTTCTTT
>TRBJ2-5|TRBV7-7|-|-
CASSLAPTGETQYF
TGTGCTAGCAGCCTTGCCCCCACAGGAGAGACCCAGTACTTC
>TRBJ1-4|TRBV18|-|TRBD1
CASSLGAQGEEKLFF
TGTGCCAGCTCACTCGGGGCACAGGGGGAGGAAAAACTGTTTTTT
>TRBJ1-4|TRBV6-5|-|TRBD1
CASYGTGGGEKLFF
TGTGCCAGCTACGGGACAGGGGGGGGTGAAAAACTGTTTTTT
>TRBJ1-1|TRBV23-1|-|-
CARFCRVIRELMNTEAFF
TGCGCCAGGTTTTGCCGGGTAATCAGGGAACTAATGAACACTGAAGCTTTCTTT
>TRBJ2-7|TRBV13|-|-
CASSLGPGKRLYEQYF
TGTGCCAGCAGCTTAGGCCCAGGGAAGAGACTCTACGAGCAGTACTTC
>TRBJ2-1|TRBV6-5|-|-
CASSRAYNEQFF
TGTGCCAGCAGCCGAGCCTACAATGAGCAGTTCTTC
>TRBJ1-3|TRBV7-2|-|-
CASSFAGGSSGNTIYF
TGTGCCAGCAGCTTTGCGGGGGGTAGCTCTGGAAACACCATATATTTT
>TRBJ2-7|TRBV6-2/TRBV6-3|once|TRBD1
CASSYSTGPYEQYF
TGTGCCAGCAGTTACTCGACAGGGCCGTACGAGCAGTACTTC
>TRBJ2-7|TRBV3-1/TRBV3-2|-|-
CASRLGSYEQYF
TGTGCCTCCCGACTAGGATCCTACGAGCAGTACTTC
>TRBJ2-1|TRBV6-5|-|-
CASSRGLGYNEQFF
TGTGCCAGCAGCCGGGGACTGGGGTACAATGAGCAGTTCTTC
>TRBJ1-1|TRBV18|-|-
CASSEFTLGNTEAFF
TGTGCCAGCTCGGAGTTCACTCTGGGGAACACTGAAGCTTTCTTT
>TRBJ1-2|TRBV7-6|once|-
CASSPQEGNYGYTF
TGTGCCAGCAGCCCTCAGGAGGGCAACTATGGCTACACCTTC
>TRBJ1-3|TRBV11-2|-|-
CASSLATKGNTIYF
TGTGCCAGCAGCTTAGCGACAAAGGGGAACACCATATATTTT
>TRBJ1-1|TRBV11-2|-|-
CASSLAQNTEAFF
TGTGCCAGCAGCTTAGCCCAGAACACTGAAGCTTTCTTT
>TRBJ2-5|TRBV6-5|-|TRBD1
CASKGQGLETQYF
TGTGCCAGCAAGGGACAGGGTTTAGAGACCCAGTACTTC
>TRBJ1-5|TRBV7-2|-|TRBD1
CASSLFPLSAGGGKQPQHF
TGTGCCAGCAGCTTATTTCCTTTGTCGGCAGGGGGCGGGAAGCAGCCCCAGCATTTT
>TRBJ2-7|TRBV3-1/TRBV3-2|-|TRBD2
CASSHRGTSGVYF
TGTGCCAGCAGCCACCGGGGAACTAGCGGTGTATACTTC
>TRBJ2-7|TRBV3-1/TRBV3-2|-|TRBD2
CASSQGGSHSFEQYF
TGTGCCAGCAGCCAGGGCGGGAGCCACTCGTTCGAGCAGTACTTC
>TRBJ2-6|TRBV7-2|-|-
CASSTHSSGANVLTF
TGTGCCAGCAGCACCCACAGCTCTGGGGCCAACGTCCTGACTTTC
>TRBJ1-2|TRBV19|-|-
CASSSGTFRYTF
TGTGCCAGTTCCTCCGGGACATTTCGCTACACCTTC
>TRBJ2-7|TRBV5-5|-|TRBD2
CASSREGLAAYEQYF
TGTGCCAGCAGCCGGGAGGGACTAGCGGCCTACGAGCAGTACTTC
>TRBJ2-1|TRBV9|-|TRBD1
CASSVGGQPSYNEQFF
TGTGCCAGCAGCGTAGGGGGACAGCCCTCCTACAATGAGCAGTTCTTC
>TRBJ1-1|TRBV2|-|-
CASSVRGITEAFF
TGTGCCAGCAGCGTTAGGGGGATCACTGAAGCTTTCTTT
>TRBJ1-6|TRBV28|-|TRBD1
CASSEQQGVPSPLHF
TGTGCCAGCAGTGAACAACAGGGGGTCCCTTCACCCCTCCACTTT
>TRBJ1-2|TRBV3-1/TRBV3-2|-|TRBD1
CASSQGGQDYGYTF
TGTGCCAGCAGCCAAGGTGGACAGGACTATGGCTACACCTTC
>TRBJ2-5|TRBV6-2/TRBV6-3|-|-
CASSYGGYETQYF
TGTGCCAGCAGTTACGGGGGGTACGAGACCCAGTACTTC
>TRBJ2-7|TRBV5-6|-|-
CASSVGGRAGLIEQYF
TGTGCCAGCAGCGTGGGTGGTAGGGCAGGGCTAATCGAGCAGTACTTC
>TRBJ1-5|TRBV28|-|-
CASSLRTFNQPQHF
TGTGCCAGCAGTTTAAGGACTTTTAATCAGCCCCAGCATTTT
>TRBJ1-2|TRBV24-1|-|-
CATSDLDRNYGYTF
TGTGCCACCAGTGATTTGGACAGGAACTATGGCTACACCTTC
>TRBJ2-1|TRBV7-9|-|TRBD1
CASSLSRDRRPYNEQFF
TGTGCCAGCAGCTTATCAAGGGACAGGCGTCCTTACAATGAGCAGTTCTTC
>TRBJ2-7|TRBV29-1|-|TRBD2
CSAKVTVAGVGYEQYF
TGCAGCGCCAAAGTGACCGTAGCGGGAGTAGGCTACGAGCAGTACTTC
>TRBJ2-3|TRBV7-3|once|-
CASSLFLQGTDTQYF
TGTGCCAGCAGCTTATTTTTACAGGGCACAGATACGCAGTATTTT
>TRBJ2-1|TRBV27|-|TRBD1
CASSADRVNYNEQFF
TGTGCCAGCAGTGCAGACAGGGTGAATTACAATGAGCAGTTCTTC
>TRBJ2-3|TRBV5-1|once|TRBD2
CASSLPTSGSTDTQYF
TGCGCCAGCAGCTTACCTACTAGCGGGAGCACAGATACGCAGTATTTT
>TRBJ1-1|TRBV2|once|TRBD1
CASSGDREDTEAFF
TGTGCCAGCAGTGGGGACAGGGAGGACACTGAAGCTTTCTTT
>TRBJ2-1|TRBV2|-|-
CASCWSAGEHNEQFF
TGTGCCAGCTGTTGGTCCGCAGGGGAGCACAATGAGCAGTTCTTC
>TRBJ2-7|TRBV6-2/TRBV6-3|-|-
CASSSRTLYEQYF
TGTGCCAGCAGTTCAAGGACTCTTTACGAGCAGTACTTC
>TRBJ2-7|TRBV18|-|TRBD2
CASSPALAGGPRDEQYF
TGTGCCAGCTCACCCGCGCTAGCGGGAGGGCCGCGGGACGAGCAGTACTTC
>TRBJ2-4|TRBV7-9|-|TRBD2
CASSPGTSGSGDIQYF
TGTGCCAGCAGCCCCGGGACTAGCGGGAGTGGGGACATTCAGTACTTC
>TRBJ1-6|TRBV6-2/TRBV6-3|-|TRBD1
CASSYQGAGNSPLHF
TGTGCCAGCAGTTACCAGGGGGCCGGGAATTCACCCCTCCACTTT
>TRBJ1-2|TRBV6-6|-|-
CASSSLGGSDYGYTF
TGTGCCAGCAGTTCTCTCGGGGGGTCGGACTATGGCTACACCTTC
>TRBJ1-6|TRBV6-4|-|-
CASSDSAGNNSPLHF
TGTGCCAGCAGTGACTCCGCGGGGAATAATTCACCCCTCCACTTT
>TRBJ2-1|TRBV7-9|-|TRBD2
CASSSIPGTSREQFF
TGTGCCAGCAGCTCAATTCCCGGGACTAGCCGCGAGCAGTTCTTC
>TRBJ1-1|TRBV7-6|few|-
CASSLEQNTEAFF
TGTGCCAGCAGCCTAGAACAAAACACTGAAGCTTTCTTT
>TRBJ2-1|TRBV9|-|-
CASSLPGSSYNEQFF
TGTGCCAGCAGCTTGCCGGGAAGCTCCTACAATGAGCAGTTCTTC
>TRBJ2-7|TRBV28|-|-
CASSINRLGSTYEQYF
TGTGCCAGCAGTATAAACCGACTAGGTTCAACCTACGAGCAGTACTTC
>TRBJ1-1|TRBV9|-|TRBD1
CASSVDRTGTFAEAFF
TGTGCCAGCAGCGTAGACCGGACAGGGACGTTCGCTGAAGCTTTCTTT
>TRBJ2-7|TRBV7-3|-|TRBD2
CASSLAGGSYEQYF
TGTGCCAGCAGCCTAGCGGGAGGCTCCTACGAGCAGTACTTC
>TRBJ2-1|TRBV28|-|TRBD1
CASSPGTGGWNEQFF
TGTGCCAGCAGTCCCGGGACAGGGGGCTGGAATGAGCAGTTCTTC